This TCR beta chain emerged from a study of human T cells and chemical hapten exposure. From the RACE reads, TCRdb called clonotypes with MiXCR, one entry per CDR3 protein. The table includes approximately 80,000 distinct CDR3 sequences, 11% detected once. V shed 3 bases, J shed 4 bases, and the junction held 4 bases outside the gene matches. The CDR3 has 15 residues. Time point in this sample: patch test 3, about 24 weeks after DPC sensitization. Treatment noted: therapeutic diphenylcyclopropenone sensitization with weekly scalp DPC. The sample here was whole blood, taken in connection with sensitization to the hapten diphenylcyclopropenone (DPC). The source is a woman aged 45-60 years with alopecia areata. Some clones in this sample may be carry-over from other donors' samples. The chain uses TRBV12-3 or TRBV12-4 and TRBJ1-4; 8 bases are shared with TRBD1. The CDR3 bases are TGTGCCAGCAGTTTGCAGGGGGCGGGTAATGAAAAACTGTTTTTT. Protein product: CASSLQGAGNEKLFF.